Listed below are T cell receptor beta chains from one sample, sequenced in a study of blood T cell repertoires in COVID-19. Repertoires were generated with immunoSEQ multiplex PCR, while TCRdb's copy carries only in-frame clones and drops some. The sample yields over 80,000 clones, 80% seen once. Sequencing was performed on peripheral blood. These TCRs come from a woman between 65 and 79 years old with acute or convalescent COVID-19. The CDR3 runs from the conserved cysteine through the conserved F or W. The order of the fields is D gene, J gene, clone size, V gene, CDR3 DNA, CDR3 protein. A D gene is named only where the DNA matches it firmly. Clone size is shown for a subset of rows, as once, few, many or a class of expanded clone.

TRBD2 | TRBJ2-1 | - | TRBV19 | TGTGCCAGTAGCTCGGGCAGCGGGGGGCAGACGTACAATGAGCAGTTCTTC | CASSSGSGGQTYNEQFF
TRBD1 | TRBJ1-1 | few | TRBV7-6 | TGTGCCAGCAGCTTTGGCCCCTACCGGGACAGGATAGGGAACACTGAAGCTTTCTTT | CASSFGPYRDRIGNTEAFF
- | TRBJ2-1 | few | TRBV11-2 | TGTGCCAGCAGCTTAGGGGGGGGGCACAATGAGCAGTTCTTC | CASSLGGGHNEQFF
TRBD1 | TRBJ2-1 | - | TRBV4-2 | TGTGCCAGCAGCCCTGGGACAGGGACGGACGAGCAGTTCTTC | CASSPGTGTDEQFF
TRBD2 | TRBJ2-2 | - | TRBV7-2 | TGTGCCAGCGGACACTTTAGCGGGGCCAACACCGGGGAGCTGTTTTTT | CASGHFSGANTGELFF
TRBD1 | TRBJ2-5 | - | TRBV2 | TGTGCCAGCAGTGTGCAGGGGGCGTGGGAGACCCAGTACTTC | CASSVQGAWETQYF
TRBD2 | TRBJ2-1 | - | TRBV27 | TGTGCCAGCAGCCCCCTTGGCAAGCGGACTAGCTCCTACAATGAGCAGTTCTTC | CASSPLGKRTSSYNEQFF
- | TRBJ2-3 | once | TRBV7-2 | TGTGCCAGCAGGTTAGCGTACAACACAGATACGCAGTATTTT | CASRLAYNTDTQYF
TRBD2 | TRBJ2-4 | - | TRBV3-1/TRBV3-2 | TGTGCCAGCAGCCAACGCCGGGACTATAAAAACATTCAGTACTTC | CASSQRRDYKNIQYF
TRBD1 | TRBJ1-3 | once | TRBV11-2 | TGTGCCAGCAGCTTAGGACAGGGAGGAAACACCATATATTTT | CASSLGQGGNTIYF
- | TRBJ2-7 | few | TRBV2 | TGTGCCAGCACTCAAGGGGGGAGGGCCCACGAGCAGTACTTC | CASTQGGRAHEQYF
TRBD2 | TRBJ2-1 | few | TRBV5-1 | TGCGCCAGCAGCTTCCAAGAAGCGGGGCCCAACAATGAGCAGTTCTTC | CASSFQEAGPNNEQFF
- | TRBJ1-5 | few | TRBV27 | TGTGCCAGCAGTTTTTCCGGACTTAGCAATCAGCCCCAGCATTTT | CASSFSGLSNQPQHF
TRBD2 | TRBJ2-1 | - | TRBV7-3 | TGTGCCAGCAGCTTAAGGTCTAGCGGGGACAATGAGCAGTTCTTC | CASSLRSSGDNEQFF
- | TRBJ2-3 | few | TRBV18 | TGTGCCAGCTCATCAACGCAGGGGGGAAACACAGATACGCAGTATTTT | CASSSTQGGNTDTQYF
- | TRBJ1-2 | - | TRBV4-3 | TGCGCCAGCAGCCAAGATCTGGGGCAGTCGACTAACTATGGCTACACCTTC | CASSQDLGQSTNYGYTF
TRBD2 | TRBJ2-3 | - | TRBV3-1/TRBV3-2 | TGTGCCAGCAGCCAAGCTCGGGGGGGCACAGATACGCAGTATTTT | CASSQARGGTDTQYF
- | TRBJ2-2 | - | TRBV30 | TGTGCCTGGAGTGTACGCCAGGGCGGTTACGGGGAGCTGTTTTTT | CAWSVRQGGYGELFF
TRBD1 | TRBJ2-2 | - | TRBV5-5 | TGTGCCAGCAGCTTGAGGGGGCCCGGGGAGCTGTTTTTT | CASSLRGPGELFF
- | TRBJ1-6 | - | TRBV27 | TGTGCCAGCAGTCTGGCACAGGGTGCGCCAAATTCACCCCTCCACTTT | CASSLAQGAPNSPLHF
- | TRBJ1-6 | - | TRBV27 | TGTGCCAGCAGTCCTAGGTGGAGGGGTGATTCACCCCTCCACTTT | CASSPRWRGDSPLHF
TRBD2 | TRBJ2-5 | - | TRBV19 | TGTGCCAGTACCTCTAGCGGGATCGAGACCCAGTACTTC | CASTSSGIETQYF
- | TRBJ2-3 | few | TRBV5-1 | TGCGCCAGCAGCATTAGCGAGACAGATACGCAGTATTTT | CASSISETDTQYF
- | TRBJ2-4 | - | TRBV6-5 | TGTGCCAGCAGTTACTCACCGGGGATGGGCAAAAACATTCAGTACTTC | CASSYSPGMGKNIQYF
- | TRBJ2-3 | - | TRBV6-5 | TGTGCCAGCAGACCCTCCGGGACAGATACGCAGTATTTT | CASRPSGTDTQYF
- | TRBJ1-5 | - | TRBV4-1 | TGCGCCAGCAGCCAAGGAGAAGGCGGAAGTCAGCCCCAGCATTTT | CASSQGEGGSQPQHF
- | TRBJ2-1 | - | TRBV7-9 | TGTGCCAGCAGCTCGGGGAACAATGAGCAGTTCTTC | CASSSGNNEQFF
- | TRBJ2-7 | - | TRBV10-2 | TGCGCCAGCAGTGTACAGAACAACTACGAGCAGTACTTC | CASSVQNNYEQYF
- | TRBJ1-6 | - | TRBV7-2 | TGTGCCAGCAGCTTATTTCCCGGGGGGGCTTCACCCCTCCACTTT | CASSLFPGGASPLHF
- | TRBJ1-1 | - | TRBV6-2/TRBV6-3 | TGTGCCAGCAGCCGGGGACAATTGAACACTGAAGCTTTCTTT | CASSRGQLNTEAFF